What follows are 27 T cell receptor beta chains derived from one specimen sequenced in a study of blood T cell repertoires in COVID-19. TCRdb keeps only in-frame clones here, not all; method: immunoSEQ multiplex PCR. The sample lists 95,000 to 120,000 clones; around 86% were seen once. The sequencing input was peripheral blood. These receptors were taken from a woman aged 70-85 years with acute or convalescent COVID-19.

CDR3 sequence: CASSLETGGPWYGYTF. The DNA of the CDR3 is TGTGCCAGCAGCTTGGAGACAGGGGGCCCTTGGTATGGCTACACCTTC. The chain joins TRBV5-4 to TRBJ1-2; TRBD1 aligns across 10 bases. The CDR3 is 16 residues long. In germline, CDR1 is SGHNT, CDR2 YYREEE (reference sequence). V dropped 0 bases and J dropped 5; count of bases not matched to a gene: 7.

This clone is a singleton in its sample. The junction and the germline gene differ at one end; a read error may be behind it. This CDR3 is CASSVAPQGETQYF. CDR3 coding DNA: TGTGCCAGCAGCGTAGCCCCGCAGGGGGAGACCCAGTACTTC. The rearrangement joins TRBV7-9 to TRBJ2-5; D might be TRBD1 (6 bases). Germline V CDR1 and CDR2: SEHNR, FQNEAQ (reference sequence). CDR3 length: 14 residues.

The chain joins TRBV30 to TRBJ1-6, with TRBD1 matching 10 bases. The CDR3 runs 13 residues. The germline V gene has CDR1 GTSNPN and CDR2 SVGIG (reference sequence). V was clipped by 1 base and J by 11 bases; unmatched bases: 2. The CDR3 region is CAWSGQGAAPLHF. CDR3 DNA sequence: TGTGCCTGGAGTGGACAGGGGGCGGCACCCCTCCACTTT. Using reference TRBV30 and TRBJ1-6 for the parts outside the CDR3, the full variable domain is SQTIHQWPATLVQPVGSPLSLECTVEGTSNPNLYWYRQAAGRGLQLLFYSVGIGQISSEVPQNLSASRPQDRQFILSSKKLLLSDSGFYLCAWSGQGAAPLHFGNGTRLTVT.

CDR3 in DNA: TGCGCCAGCAGCTTGGGGCGGGAGAACACCGGGGAGCTGTTTTTT. This codes for CASSLGRENTGELFF. This sequence joins TRBV5-1 and TRBJ2-2, with D perhaps matching TRBD2 (6 bases). Germline CDR1 reads SGHRS; CDR2 reads YFSETQ. The CDR3 length is 15 residues. Trimming left V 0 bases short and J 1 base short, with 7 bases between.

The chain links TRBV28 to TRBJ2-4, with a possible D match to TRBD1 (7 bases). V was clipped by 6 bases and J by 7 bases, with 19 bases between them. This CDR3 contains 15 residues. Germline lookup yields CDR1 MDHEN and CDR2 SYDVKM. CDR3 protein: CASSSTRGLSNIQYF. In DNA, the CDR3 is TGTGCCAGCAGCTCGACTAGGGGGCTAAGTAACATTCAGTACTTC.

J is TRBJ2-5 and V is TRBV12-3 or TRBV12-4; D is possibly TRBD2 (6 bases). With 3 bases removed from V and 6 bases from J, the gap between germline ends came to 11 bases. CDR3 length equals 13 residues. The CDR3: CASSFGGEQTQYF. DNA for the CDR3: TGTGCCAGCAGTTTTGGAGGGGAACAGACCCAGTACTTC.

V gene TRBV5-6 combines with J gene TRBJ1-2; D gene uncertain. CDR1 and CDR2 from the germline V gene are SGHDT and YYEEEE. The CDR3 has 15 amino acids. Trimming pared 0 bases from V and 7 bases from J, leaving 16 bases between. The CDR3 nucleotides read TGTGCCAGCAGCTTGGGTCAGACCCGCGGCGTTGGCTACACCTTC. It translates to CASSLGQTRGVGYTF.

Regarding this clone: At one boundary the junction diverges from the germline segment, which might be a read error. CDR3 DNA: TGCGCCAGCAGCCCGGAGGGGACCGCGGTAATCTTC. Translation gives CASSPEGTAVIF. This sequence joins TRBV4-1 and TRBJ2-7, with D maybe TRBD2 (6 bases). Per germline, CDR1 MGHRA and CDR2 YSYEKL. This CDR3 spans 12 amino acids.

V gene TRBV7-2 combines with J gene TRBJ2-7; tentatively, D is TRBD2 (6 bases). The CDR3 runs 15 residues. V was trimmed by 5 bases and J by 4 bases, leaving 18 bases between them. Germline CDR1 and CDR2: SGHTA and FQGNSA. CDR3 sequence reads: CASSPGGSLYYEQYV. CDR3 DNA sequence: TGTGCCAGCAGCCCCGGGGGTTCCCTCTATTACGAGCAGTACGTC.

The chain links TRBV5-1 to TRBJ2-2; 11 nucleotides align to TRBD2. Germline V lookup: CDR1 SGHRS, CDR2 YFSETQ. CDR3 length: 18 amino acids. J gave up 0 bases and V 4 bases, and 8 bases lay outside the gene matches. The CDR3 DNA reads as TGCGCCAGCAGCCTTGGCCTAGCGGGAGGACCGAACACCGGGGAGCTGTTTTTT. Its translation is CASSLGLAGGPNTGELFF.

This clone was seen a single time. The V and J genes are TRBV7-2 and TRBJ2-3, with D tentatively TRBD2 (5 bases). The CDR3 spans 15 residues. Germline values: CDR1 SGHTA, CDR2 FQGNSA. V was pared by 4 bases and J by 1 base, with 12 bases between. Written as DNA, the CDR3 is TGTGCCAGCAGCTCGAGAGTTAGCGGCACAGATACGCAGTATTTT. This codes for CASSSRVSGTDTQYF.

CDR3 in amino acids: CASSTRTGKSTGELFF. CDR3 DNA sequence: TGTGCCAGCAGCACACGGACAGGGAAAAGCACCGGGGAGCTGTTTTTT. The genes are TRBV21-1 and TRBJ2-2; no check of the table's D call, TRBD1, against the DNA was made. TRBV21-1 is a pseudogene locus. CDR3 length equals 16 residues.

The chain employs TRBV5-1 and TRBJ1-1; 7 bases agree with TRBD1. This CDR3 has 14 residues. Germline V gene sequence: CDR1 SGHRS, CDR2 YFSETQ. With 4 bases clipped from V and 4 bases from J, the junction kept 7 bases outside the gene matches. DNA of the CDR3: TGCGCCAGCAGCGAAGGGGGCAGGGGCACTGAAGCTTTCTTT. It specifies CASSEGGRGTEAFF.

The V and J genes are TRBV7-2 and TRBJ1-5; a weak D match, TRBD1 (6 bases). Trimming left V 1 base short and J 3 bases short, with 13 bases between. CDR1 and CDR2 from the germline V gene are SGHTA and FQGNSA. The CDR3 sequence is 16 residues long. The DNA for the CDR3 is TGTGCCAGCAGCTTAGTTATAGGACAGCACAATCAGCCCCAGCATTTT. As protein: CASSLVIGQHNQPQHF.

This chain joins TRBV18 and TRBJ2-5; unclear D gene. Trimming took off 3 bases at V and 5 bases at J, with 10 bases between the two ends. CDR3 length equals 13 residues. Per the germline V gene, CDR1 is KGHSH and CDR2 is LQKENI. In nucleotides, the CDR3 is TGTGCCAGCTCACCGAATGGTCGGGAGACCCAGTACTTC. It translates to CASSPNGRETQYF.

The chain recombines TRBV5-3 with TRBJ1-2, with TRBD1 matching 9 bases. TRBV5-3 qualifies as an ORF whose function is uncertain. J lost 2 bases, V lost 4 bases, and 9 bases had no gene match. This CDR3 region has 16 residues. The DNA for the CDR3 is TGTGCCAGAAGCGACACAGGGACAGGGTGGAACTATGGCTACACCTTC. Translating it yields CARSDTGTGWNYGYTF.

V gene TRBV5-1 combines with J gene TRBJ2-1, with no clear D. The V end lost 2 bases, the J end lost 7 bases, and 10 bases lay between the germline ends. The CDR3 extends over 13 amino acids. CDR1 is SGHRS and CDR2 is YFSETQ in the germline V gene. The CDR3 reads CASSFVAVNEQFF. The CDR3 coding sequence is TGCGCCAGCAGCTTTGTGGCAGTAAATGAGCAGTTCTTC. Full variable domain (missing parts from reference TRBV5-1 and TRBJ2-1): KAGVTQTPRYLIKTRGQQVTLSCSPISGHRSVSWYQQTPGQGLQFLFEYFSETQRNKGNFPGRFSGRQFSNSRSEMNVSTLELGDSALYLCASSFVAVNEQFFGPGTRLTVL.

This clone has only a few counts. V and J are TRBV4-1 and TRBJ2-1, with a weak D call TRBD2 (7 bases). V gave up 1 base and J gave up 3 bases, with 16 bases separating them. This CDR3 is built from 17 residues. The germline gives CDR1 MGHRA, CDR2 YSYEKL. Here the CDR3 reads CASSQVDGGRLYNEQFF. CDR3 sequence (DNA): TGCGCCAGCAGCCAAGTTGACGGGGGGCGCCTCTACAATGAGCAGTTCTTC.

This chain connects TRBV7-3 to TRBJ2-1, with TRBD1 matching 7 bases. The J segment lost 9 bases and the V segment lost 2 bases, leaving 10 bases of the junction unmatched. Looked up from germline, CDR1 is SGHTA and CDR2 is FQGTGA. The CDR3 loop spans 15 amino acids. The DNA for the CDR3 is TGTGCCAGCAGCTTATCCCCAGGGCAGGGGGTTGAGCAGTTCTTC. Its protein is CASSLSPGQGVEQFF. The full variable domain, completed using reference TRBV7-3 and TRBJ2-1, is GAGVSQTPSNKVTEKGKYVELRCDPISGHTALYWYRQSLGQGPEFLIYFQGTGAADDSGLPNDRFFAVRPEGSVSTLKIQRTERGDSAVYLCASSLSPGQGVEQFFGPGTRLTVL.

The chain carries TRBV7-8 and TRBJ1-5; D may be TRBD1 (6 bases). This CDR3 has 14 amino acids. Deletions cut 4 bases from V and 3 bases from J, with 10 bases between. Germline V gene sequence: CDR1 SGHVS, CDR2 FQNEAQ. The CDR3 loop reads CASSSTGYNQPQHF. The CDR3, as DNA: TGTGCCAGCAGCTCTACAGGGTACAATCAGCCCCAGCATTTT.

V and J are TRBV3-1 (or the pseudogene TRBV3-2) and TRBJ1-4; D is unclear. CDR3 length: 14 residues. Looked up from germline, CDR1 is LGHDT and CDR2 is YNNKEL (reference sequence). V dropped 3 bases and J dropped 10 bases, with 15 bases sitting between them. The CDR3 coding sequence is TGTGCCAGCAGCCATACCGGCGCGGGTGGAAAACTGTTTTTT. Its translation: CASSHTGAGGKLFF.

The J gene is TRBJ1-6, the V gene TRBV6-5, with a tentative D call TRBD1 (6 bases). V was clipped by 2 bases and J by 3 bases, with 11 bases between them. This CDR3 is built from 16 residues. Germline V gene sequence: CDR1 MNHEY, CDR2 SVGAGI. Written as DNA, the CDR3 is TGTGCCAGCAGTTACGGACCACAGGGCTATAATTCACCCCTCCACTTT. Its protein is CASSYGPQGYNSPLHF.

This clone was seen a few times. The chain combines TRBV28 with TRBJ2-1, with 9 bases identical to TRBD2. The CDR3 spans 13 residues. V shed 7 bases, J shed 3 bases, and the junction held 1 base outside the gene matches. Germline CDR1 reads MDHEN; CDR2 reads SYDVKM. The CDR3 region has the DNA TGTGCCAGCAATAGCGGGAGCTACAATGAGCAGTTCTTC. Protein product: CASNSGSYNEQFF.

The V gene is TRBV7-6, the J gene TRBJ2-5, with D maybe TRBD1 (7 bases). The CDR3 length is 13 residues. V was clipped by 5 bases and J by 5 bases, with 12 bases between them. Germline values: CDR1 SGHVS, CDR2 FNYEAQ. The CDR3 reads CASSKGAGETQYF. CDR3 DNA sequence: TGTGCCAGCAGCAAGGGGGCGGGGGAGACCCAGTACTTC.

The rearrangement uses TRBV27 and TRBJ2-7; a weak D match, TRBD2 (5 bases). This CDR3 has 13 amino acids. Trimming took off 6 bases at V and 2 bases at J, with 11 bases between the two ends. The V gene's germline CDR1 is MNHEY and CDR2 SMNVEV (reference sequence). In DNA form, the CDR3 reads TGTGCCAGCAGCCGCGGAGGTCCCTACGAGCAGTACTTC. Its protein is CASSRGGPYEQYF.

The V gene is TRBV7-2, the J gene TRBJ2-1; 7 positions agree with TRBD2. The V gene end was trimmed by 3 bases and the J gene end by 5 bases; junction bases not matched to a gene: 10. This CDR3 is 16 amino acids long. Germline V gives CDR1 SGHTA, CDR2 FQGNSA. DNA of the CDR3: TGTGCCAGCAGCTTTGGTTCAGGGCGGGGGAACAATGAGCAGTTCTTC. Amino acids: CASSFGSGRGNNEQFF.

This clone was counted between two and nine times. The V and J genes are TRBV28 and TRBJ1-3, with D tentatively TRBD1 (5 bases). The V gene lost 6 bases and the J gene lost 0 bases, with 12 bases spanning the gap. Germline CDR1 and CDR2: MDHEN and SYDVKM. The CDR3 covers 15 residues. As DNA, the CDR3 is TGTGCCAGCAGAGTATGGGGCTACTCTGGAAACACCATATATTTT. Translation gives CASRVWGYSGNTIYF.